This T cell receptor (beta chain) stems from a study of PD-1 blockade in classical Hodgkin lymphoma. Time point here: cycle 4 day 1 (C4D1), after five to seven weeks of nivolumab. Each of the patients experienced relapse following autologous stem cell transplantation, and their brentuximab vedotin exposure differed. The best responses consisted of complete response, partial response or progressive disease. TCRdb's copy holds only in-frame clones and misses some; the assay was immunoSEQ multiplex PCR. Seen here are just under 45,000 clones, just over 65% observed once, and the top ten hold more than 3%. The CDR3 has 11 amino acids. The V end was cut by 1 base, the J end by 1 base, with 0 bases between. Germline loops: CDR1 DFQATT, CDR2 SNEGSKA (reference sequence). Only a few counts were recorded for this clone. Its cognate antigen is unknown. General observations from the study: Complete responders entered with baseline diversity on par with newly diagnosed patients, the results showed. Patients starting nivolumab less than 1 year after ASCT had lower diversity and were excluded from later analyses.

The J gene is TRBJ2-3, the V gene TRBV20-1; no reliable D call. The source was peripheral blood mononuclear cells (PBMCs), collected before the fourth cycle of nivolumab. The origin of this receptor is a human donor with classical Hodgkin lymphoma. CDR3 bases: TGCAGTGCTAGAGGCACAGATACGCAGTATTTT. Translation gives CSARGTDTQYF.